This T cell receptor beta chain appears in the sequencing data of a study of circulating and synovial CD4+ cells in juvenile arthritis. The study's findings and limits: These blood cells shared more CDR3 sequences with synovium than bulk blood. These repertoires were less diverse than bulk blood CD4 repertoires. CPL and bulk CD4 samples differed at least tenfold in T cell genomes. Vbeta family usage analysis did not detect the pathogenic-like versus bulk difference.

Trimming stripped 0 bases from V and 6 bases from J, with 15 bases between. Germline V gene sequence: CDR1 SGHTS, CDR2 YDEGEE. CDR3 length: 15 amino acids. The method was immunoSEQ multiplex PCR; TCRdb's version includes in-frame clones alone and lacks a portion of them. Of about 30,000 clones listed, 93% are singletons. Turning to this clone: Its specificity is not known.

Material for sequencing was CD4+ T cells from blood. V is TRBV5-8 and J is TRBJ1-2, with TRBD1 as a possible D gene (6 bases). The clonotype comes from a human donor with juvenile idiopathic arthritis. The CDR3 coding sequence is TGTGCCAGCAGCTTGGGCCCAGGGGAGACGGATGGCTACACCTTC. As protein: CASSLGPGETDGYTF.